These T cell receptor beta chains were read from a single sample in a study of T cells in Graves' hyperthyroidism and ophthalmopathy. TCRdb analysed the multiplex PCR reads with MiXCR anew, one entry per CDR3 protein. The data contain fewer than 800,000 distinct CDR3 sequences, 16% of them singletons. The sequenced sample was blood. These receptors were taken from a man between 18 and 35 years old with Graves' hyperthyroidism. The CDR3 runs from the conserved cysteine through the conserved F or W. D genes are given only for firm matches. The size of a clone is reported for some rows only, either as once, few or many, or as a class for expanded clones.

14	TRBJ2-7	TRBV7-9	TRBD1	many	TGTGCCAGCAGCTTAGGGACAGGGTGGAACGAGCAGTACTTC	CASSLGTGWNEQYF
15	TRBJ2-1	TRBV30	TRBD2	many	TGTGCCTGGAGTTCTAGCGGGAGGACCTACAATGAGCAGTTCTTC	CAWSSSGRTYNEQFF
15	TRBJ2-1	TRBV27	NA	few	TGTGCCAGCAGTGCCCTAGCGAGGCCCTACAATGAGCAGTTCTTC	CASSALARPYNEQFF
16	TRBJ2-1	TRBV4-1	TRBD2	NA	TGCGCCAGCAGCCAAGTGGTAGCGGGAAGGAGGCGGGAGCAGTTCTTC	CASSQVVAGRRREQFF
15	TRBJ2-7	TRBV20-1	TRBD2	many	TGCAGTGCTATGGGGGTAGCGGGAAACTCCTACGAGCAGTACTTC	CSAMGVAGNSYEQYF
15	TRBJ1-2	TRBV12-3/TRBV12-4	NA	few	TGTGCCAGCAGTATATCTCAGGGGTCAGCGCGTGGCTACACCTTC	CASSISQGSARGYTF
16	TRBJ2-2	TRBV12-3/TRBV12-4	TRBD2	NA	TGTGCCAGCACCGGGGGGAGGGTGCGAAACACCGGGGAGCTGTTTTTT	CASTGGRVRNTGELFF
15	TRBJ1-5	TRBV28	NA	many	TGTGCCAGCACCCTGGGGAGGAGGGGCGGCCAGCCCCAGCATTTT	CASTLGRRGGQPQHF
13	TRBJ2-5	TRBV11-2	NA	many	TGTGCCAGCAGCTTAGTAACGGGGGAGACCCAGTACTTC	CASSLVTGETQYF
17	TRBJ1-2	TRBV9	TRBD1	few	TGTGCCAGCAGCCCCAGCTACGGGACAGGGAGGAACTATGGCTACACCTTC	CASSPSYGTGRNYGYTF
15	TRBJ1-6	TRBV5-1	NA	NA	TGCGCCAGCAGCTTGGTGGGGAGTTATAATTCACCCCTCCACTTT	CASSLVGSYNSPLHF
17	TRBJ1-4	TRBV20-1	NA	few	TGCAGTGCTAGAGGAAGGAACAGGACGTCAACTAATGAAAAACTGTTTTTT	CSARGRNRTSTNEKLFF
15	TRBJ2-1	TRBV19	NA	few	TGTGCCAGTAGCCTCTACGACGGCGGACCGAATGAGCAGTTCTTC	CASSLYDGGPNEQFF
15	TRBJ2-5	TRBV28	TRBD2	few	TGTGCCAGCAGTTTCTCCCTAGCGGGAGAAGAGACCCAGTACTTC	CASSFSLAGEETQYF
15	TRBJ2-3	TRBV24-1	TRBD2	few	TGTGCCACCTCCTTGGGCGGGAGTAGCACAGATACGCAGTATTTT	CATSLGGSSTDTQYF
12	TRBJ2-5	TRBV6-2/TRBV6-3	NA	few	TGTGCCAGCACCCGAAGCCGGGAGACCCAGTACTTC	CASTRSRETQYF
14	TRBJ2-5	TRBV20-1	NA	NA	TGCAGTGCTAGAGATCTTCCTCGGGGGGAGACCCAGTACTTC	CSARDLPRGETQYF
12	TRBJ2-5	TRBV20-1	NA	many	TGCAGTGCTCCGCCGTCGGGGGAGACCCAGTACTTC	CSAPPSGETQYF
15	TRBJ2-7	TRBV13	TRBD2	few	TGTGCCAGCAGCTTCGCCGGGACTAGCAGCCACGAGCAGTACTTC	CASSFAGTSSHEQYF
11	TRBJ1-1	TRBV28	NA	many	TGTGCCAGCAGTAAGGGGACTGAAGCTTTCTTT	CASSKGTEAFF
16	TRBJ2-5	TRBV18	TRBD2	many	TGTGCCAGCTCACCAGGGATTAGCGGGAGTCGGGAGACCCAGTACTTC	CASSPGISGSRETQYF
16	TRBJ2-1	TRBV19	TRBD2	few	TGTGCCAGTACCCTGCGGACTAGCGGGTCCTACAATGAGCAGTTCTTC	CASTLRTSGSYNEQFF
15	TRBJ1-6	TRBV7-6	NA	NA	TGTGCCAGCAGCTTATATGGACAAAATAATTCACCCCTCCACTTT	CASSLYGQNNSPLHF
15	TRBJ2-3	TRBV12-3/TRBV12-4	TRBD2	many	TGTGCCAGCAGCCCGACTAGCGGTACGACAGATACGCAGTATTTT	CASSPTSGTTDTQYF
15	TRBJ2-3	TRBV2	TRBD2	many	TGTGCCAGCAGTATACTAGCGGGAGTCACAGATACGCAGTATTTT	CASSILAGVTDTQYF
14	TRBJ1-4	TRBV2	NA	few	TGTGCCAGCAGCGAGGGGGTCGCTAATGAAAAACTGTTTTTT	CASSEGVANEKLFF
16	TRBJ2-3	TRBV12-3/TRBV12-4	TRBD2	NA	TGTGCCAGCAGTTTAGTTGCGGGAGGGAGACGAGATACGCAGTATTTT	CASSLVAGGRRDTQYF
19	TRBJ2-6	TRBV5-8	TRBD2	NA	TGTGCCAGCAGCCCCCCAACCCCGACTAGCGGGTCTGGGGCCAACGTCCTGACTTTC	CASSPPTPTSGSGANVLTF
15	TRBJ2-1	TRBV5-1	NA	few	TGCGCCAGCAGCCCGGGTGCGGCGGGGTTGAATGAGCAGTTCTTC	CASSPGAAGLNEQFF
14	TRBJ2-7	TRBV9	NA	NA	TGTGCCAGCAGCGTAGACCCTAACTACTACGAGCAGTACTTC	CASSVDPNYYEQYF
16	TRBJ2-1	TRBV5-1	TRBD2	few	TGCGCCAGCAGGCACACGGCCCTAGCGGGATCAAATGAGCAGTTCTTC	CASRHTALAGSNEQFF
13	TRBJ2-6	TRBV6-2/TRBV6-3	NA	few	TGTGCCAGCAGTTACGCTGGGGCCAACGTCCTGACTTTC	CASSYAGANVLTF
14	TRBJ2-7	TRBV20-1	TRBD2	many	TGCAGTGCCACAAGCGGGGGTAGCTCCTACGAGCAGTACTTC	CSATSGGSSYEQYF
15	TRBJ2-3	TRBV7-9	NA	many	TGTGCCAGCAGCTTAAGCCAGGGGAGCACAGATACGCAGTATTTT	CASSLSQGSTDTQYF
16	TRBJ1-5	TRBV18	NA	NA	TGTGCCAGCTCACCACGGGCGGGGGATAGCAATCAGCCCCAGCATTTT	CASSPRAGDSNQPQHF
16	TRBJ2-7	TRBV27	NA	NA	TGTGCCAGCAGCCCTCTTCCGGGCAGCCGTTCCTACGAGCAGTACTTC	CASSPLPGSRSYEQYF
17	TRBJ2-3	TRBV29-1	NA	NA	TGCAGCGTTGAAGGAACTCGATCGGGCAGGGCCACAGATACGCAGTATTTT	CSVEGTRSGRATDTQYF
16	TRBJ1-4	TRBV4-1	NA	NA	TGCGCCAGCAGCCAAGGTCTCGGGGCTGATAATGAAAAACTGTTTTTT	CASSQGLGADNEKLFF
15	TRBJ2-1	TRBV5-8	TRBD2	many	TGTGCCAGCAGCTTAGGGCTAGCGGGTACCAATGAGCAGTTCTTC	CASSLGLAGTNEQFF
19	TRBJ2-3	TRBV4-1	TRBD2	few	TGCGCCAGCAGCCAACACCAATACGGGACTAGGCGTTTCACAGATACGCAGTATTTT	CASSQHQYGTRRFTDTQYF
14	TRBJ1-2	TRBV5-5	NA	NA	TGTGCCAGCAGCTTGGTTCCGGGAAACTATGGCTACACCTTC	CASSLVPGNYGYTF
15	TRBJ2-3	TRBV11-2	TRBD2	many	TGTGCCAGCAGCCGACGGACTAGCGGCACAGATACGCAGTATTTT	CASSRRTSGTDTQYF
13	TRBJ2-1	TRBV5-4	NA	few	TGTGCCAGCAGCCGACAGGCCTCCAATGAGCAGTTCTTC	CASSRQASNEQFF
13	TRBJ1-1	TRBV20-1	TRBD1	many	TGCAGTGCCGACAGGGGTGTGGCCACTGAAGCTTTCTTT	CSADRGVATEAFF
14	TRBJ2-7	TRBV5-1	NA	NA	TGCGCCAGCAGCCAGCAGGGGTTGGGAAGGGAGCAGTACTTC	CASSQQGLGREQYF
16	TRBJ2-3	TRBV6-2/TRBV6-3	TRBD2	NA	TGTGCCAGCAGCCCCACCCTAGCGGGAGTGAGCGATACGCAGTATTTT	CASSPTLAGVSDTQYF
14	TRBJ1-1	TRBV2	NA	many	TGTGCCAGCAGTGAGAGAGAGACCGCCACTGAAGCTTTCTTT	CASSERETATEAFF
14	TRBJ2-1	TRBV2	NA	many	TGTGCCAGCAGTGAAGCGCGGGCGAGCAATGAGCAGTTCTTC	CASSEARASNEQFF
14	TRBJ2-7	TRBV10-3	TRBD1	few	TGTGCCATCAGTGTTCAGGGGGCGGCCTACGAGCAGTACTTC	CAISVQGAAYEQYF
17	TRBJ2-7	TRBV4-1	TRBD2	few	TGCGCCAGCAGCCAAGGGAGGCCGACTAGCGGGATGGTCGAGCAGTACTTC	CASSQGRPTSGMVEQYF
16	TRBJ2-3	TRBV7-9	NA	NA	TGTGCCAGCACCCCTCGGCCGGCTACTAGCACAGATACGCAGTATTTT	CASTPRPATSTDTQYF
18	TRBJ2-3	TRBV24-1	TRBD2	NA	TGTGCCACCAGTGATTCCCCTTTACTAGCGGGAGACGCAGATACGCAGTATTTT	CATSDSPLLAGDADTQYF
13	TRBJ1-2	TRBV6-2/TRBV6-3	NA	many	TGTGCCAGCAGTTACCCCCGCTACTATGGCTACACCTTC	CASSYPRYYGYTF
16	TRBJ1-2	TRBV6-2/TRBV6-3	NA	NA	TGTGCCATCAGTCAGGAGGGATTGACAGATAACTATGGCTACACCTTC	CAISQEGLTDNYGYTF
17	TRBJ2-2	TRBV12-3/TRBV12-4	NA	many	TGTGCCAGCAGTCCACCTGGAGGGAGGAATCTGGCCGGGGAGCTGTTTTTT	CASSPPGGRNLAGELFF
14	TRBJ1-1	TRBV18	NA	many	TGTGCCAGCTCACCAGGCCTGGGGAACACTGAAGCTTTCTTT	CASSPGLGNTEAFF
13	TRBJ1-1	TRBV6-1	TRBD1	NA	TGTGCCAGCCACGATAGGGGGCCTACTGAAGCTTTCTTT	CASHDRGPTEAFF
13	TRBJ1-5	TRBV6-1	NA	few	TGTGCCGTAGCGTGGGCCCTTAATCAGCCCCAGCATTTT	CAVAWALNQPQHF
14	TRBJ2-7	TRBV11-3	NA	NA	TGTGCCAGCAGCTTAGACCCGACTTCCTACGAGCAGTACTTC	CASSLDPTSYEQYF